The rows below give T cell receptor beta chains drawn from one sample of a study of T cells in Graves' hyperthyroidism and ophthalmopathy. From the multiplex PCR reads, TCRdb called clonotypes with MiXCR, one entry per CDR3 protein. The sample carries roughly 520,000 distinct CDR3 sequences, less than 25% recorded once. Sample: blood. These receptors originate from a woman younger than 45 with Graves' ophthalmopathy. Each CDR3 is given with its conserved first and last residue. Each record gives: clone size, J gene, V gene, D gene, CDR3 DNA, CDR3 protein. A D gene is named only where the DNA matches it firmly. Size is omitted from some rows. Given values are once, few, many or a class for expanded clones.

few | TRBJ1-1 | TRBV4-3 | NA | TGCGCCAGCAGCCAAAAAGCCGGACGGCTGGTGGTCACTGAAGCTTTCTTT | CASSQKAGRLVVTEAFF
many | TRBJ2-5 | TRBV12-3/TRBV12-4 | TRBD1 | TGTGCCAGCAGTCCAACTCCGGGGGACAGGGGTTTCCAAGAGACCCAGTACTTC | CASSPTPGDRGFQETQYF
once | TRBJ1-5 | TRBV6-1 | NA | TGTGCCAGCAGTGCCCGGATTGGAGTGGGTTATAGCAATCAGCCCCAGCATTTT | CASSARIGVGYSNQPQHF
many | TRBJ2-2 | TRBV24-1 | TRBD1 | TGTGCCACCAGTGATGAGGGGACAGACGGCACCGGGGAGCTGTTTTTT | CATSDEGTDGTGELFF
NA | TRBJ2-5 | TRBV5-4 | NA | TGTGCCAGCAGCTTTTCCACCTCCCCCCAAGAGACCCAGTACTTC | CASSFSTSPQETQYF
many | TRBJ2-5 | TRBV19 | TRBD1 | TGTGCCAGTAGCCCCTGGGACAGGGGGCTGAGAGAGACCCAGTACTTC | CASSPWDRGLRETQYF
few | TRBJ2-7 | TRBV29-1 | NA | TGCAGCGTTGCATCCGGGGATGCCCACGAGCAGTACTTC | CSVASGDAHEQYF
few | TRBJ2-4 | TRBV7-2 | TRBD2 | TGTGCCAGCAGCTTAAAGGCTAGCGGGGACGGTTTCAGCATTAAGTACTTC | CASSLKASGDGFSIKYF
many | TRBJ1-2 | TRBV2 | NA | TGTGCCAGCAGCCAGGGCTCAAGTATAGATGGCTACACCTTC | CASSQGSSIDGYTF
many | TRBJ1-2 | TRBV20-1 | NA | TGCAGTGCTAGGGACGGGGACAATATCAACTATGGCTACACCTTC | CSARDGDNINYGYTF